This T cell receptor beta chain was identified during a study of T-cell reconstitution after alpha-beta-depleted transplantation in children. Study-level findings and limits: Where alpha-beta T cells came from about two months after transplant was reportedly several hundred expanded graft clones.

Unique molecular identifiers were used to barcode this TCRbeta library. TCRdb passed the PCR reads through MiXCR, listing each CDR3 protein once. The data show fewer than 150,000 distinct CDR3 sequences, about 9.6% seen once. Note on this clonotype: Antigen specificity is unknown.

This material consisted of PBMCs, mostly from graft donor cells, taken 180 days after TCRalphabeta/CD19-depleted stem cell transplant. This clonotype was sampled from a girl under three years old who had a stem cell transplant for combined immunodeficiency, so the T cells may come from the graft donor.

CDR3 DNA: TGCAGCGTTCAGGGGGCAATCACTGAAGCTTTCTTT. It translates to CSVQGAITEAFF. The chain combines TRBV29-1 with TRBJ1-1, with 8 bases identical to TRBD1. CDR1 and CDR2 from the germline V gene are SQVTM and ANQGSEA. The length of the CDR3 is 12 residues. The trim removed 5 bases at V and 4 bases at J, leaving 3 bases unmatched. The full variable domain, its missing parts supplied by reference TRBV29-1 and TRBJ1-1, is SAVISQKPSRDICQRGTSLTIQCQVDSQVTMMFWYRQQPGQSLTLIATANQGSEATYESGFVIDKFPISRPNLTFSTLTVSNMSPEDSSIYLCSVQGAITEAFFGQGTRLTVV.